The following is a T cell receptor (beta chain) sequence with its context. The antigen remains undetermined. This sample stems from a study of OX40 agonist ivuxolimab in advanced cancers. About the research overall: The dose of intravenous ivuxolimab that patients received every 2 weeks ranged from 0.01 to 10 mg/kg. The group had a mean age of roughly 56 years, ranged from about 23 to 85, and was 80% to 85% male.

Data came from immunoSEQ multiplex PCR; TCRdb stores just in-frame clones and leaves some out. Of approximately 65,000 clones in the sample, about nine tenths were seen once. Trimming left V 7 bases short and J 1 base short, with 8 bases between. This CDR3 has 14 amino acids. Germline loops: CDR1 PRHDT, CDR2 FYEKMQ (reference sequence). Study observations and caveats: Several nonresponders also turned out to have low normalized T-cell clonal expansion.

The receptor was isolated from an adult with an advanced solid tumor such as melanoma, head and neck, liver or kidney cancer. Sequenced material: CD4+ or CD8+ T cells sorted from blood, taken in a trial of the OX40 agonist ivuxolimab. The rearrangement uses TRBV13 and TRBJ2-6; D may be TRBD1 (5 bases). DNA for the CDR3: TGTGCCAGCAAAGGGGTTTCTGGGGCCAACGTCCTGACTTTC. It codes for CASKGVSGANVLTF.